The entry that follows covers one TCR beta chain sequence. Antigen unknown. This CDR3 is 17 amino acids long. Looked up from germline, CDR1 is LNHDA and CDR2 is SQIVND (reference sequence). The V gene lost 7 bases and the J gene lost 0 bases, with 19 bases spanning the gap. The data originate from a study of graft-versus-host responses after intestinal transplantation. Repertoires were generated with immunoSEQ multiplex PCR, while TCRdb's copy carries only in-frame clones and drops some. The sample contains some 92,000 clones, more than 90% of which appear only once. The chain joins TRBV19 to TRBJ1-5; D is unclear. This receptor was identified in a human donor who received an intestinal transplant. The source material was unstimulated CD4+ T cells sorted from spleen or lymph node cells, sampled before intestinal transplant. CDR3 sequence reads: CASKGHGENYSNQPQHF. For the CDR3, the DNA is TGTGCCAGTAAAGGGCACGGCGAGAATTATAGCAATCAGCCCCAGCATTTT. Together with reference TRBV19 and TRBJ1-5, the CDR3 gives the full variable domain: DGGITQSPKYLFRKEGQNVTLSCEQNLNHDAMYWYRQDPGQGLRLIYYSQIVNDFQKGDIAEGYSVSREKKESFPLTVTSAQKNPTAFYLCASKGHGENYSNQPQHFGDGTRLSIL.